This TCR beta chain was profiled in a study of blood T cell repertoires in COVID-19. Study summary: There were acute and convalescent COVID-19 samples, and they came from the United States, Italy and Spain. PBMCs, B-cell-depleted T cells, or T cells were the source of the cDNA or gDNA that made up the material.

This clone was observed a few times. Original methodology: Estimation of nucleated cell counts was performed using reference gene primer amplification. The table came from immunoSEQ multiplex PCR; TCRdb's copy has only in-frame clones and leaves some out. V, J and clone size reflect that table, while D and trimming were determined from the DNA. This table holds 55,000 to 70,000 clones, 80% to 95% found once. V gave up 6 bases and J gave up 4 bases; unmatched junction bases: 7. Germline loops: CDR1 SNHLY, CDR2 FYNNEI. CDR3 length equals 15 residues. The clonotype was recovered from a human donor in a cohort sampled during active COVID-19. The sequenced material came from peripheral blood. The chain is built from TRBV2 and TRBJ2-2; 8 bases match TRBD2. As DNA, the CDR3 is TGTGCCAGCAGAGGGACTAGTAGTCGCACCGGGGAGCTGTTTTTT. This gives the protein CASRGTSSRTGELFF.